Below are 3 T cell receptor beta chains sequenced from a single sample in a study of blood T cell dynamics during melanoma immunotherapy. Described time point: pre-treatment baseline. Method: immunoSEQ multiplex PCR; TCRdb's copy keeps in-frame clones and lacks some. The sample lists 17,000 or so clones, roughly 80% occurring once. This sample comprised blood, obtained from a patient treated with checkpoint blockade. These receptors were taken from a human donor with melanoma.

There are a few counts of this clone. The chain combines TRBV19 with TRBJ2-2; D ambiguous. This CDR3 region has 15 residues. Germline-derived CDR1 and CDR2 are LNHDA and SQIVND (reference sequence). V was clipped by 3 bases and J by 1 base, with 9 bases between them. This CDR3 reads CASSIRRQNTGELFF. The CDR3, as DNA: TGTGCCAGTAGTATCCGTCGACAGAACACCGGGGAGCTGTTTTTT. Full variable domain (outside the CDR3, taken from reference TRBV19 and TRBJ2-2): DGGITQSPKYLFRKEGQNVTLSCEQNLNHDAMYWYRQDPGQGLRLIYYSQIVNDFQKGDIAEGYSVSREKKESFPLTVTSAQKNPTAFYLCASSIRRQNTGELFFGEGSRLTVL.

The chain links TRBV9 to TRBJ1-3; 8 bases agree with TRBD1. The CDR3 sequence is 16 residues long. Trimming removed 4 bases from V and 1 base from J; junction bases left unmatched: 7. Germline V gene sequence: CDR1 SGDLS, CDR2 YYNGEE. The CDR3 DNA sequence: TGTGCCAGCAGCCCAAGGACAGGGCCTTCTGGAAACACCATATATTTT. As protein: CASSPRTGPSGNTIYF.

The rearrangement joins TRBV21-1 to TRBJ2-7; the table's D call, TRBD2, has no DNA check behind it. TRBV21-1 is listed as a pseudogene. This CDR3 has 15 amino acids. The CDR3 region is CASSPVSGRALEQYF. CDR3 DNA: TGTGCCAGCAGCCCGGTATCCGGGAGGGCCCTCGAGCAGTACTTC.